The source of this T cell receptor beta chain is a study of cytomegalovirus exposure and HLA in healthy donors. Study-level background: For the roughly 370 genotyped donors, about 81% fell within the Caucasian-associated ancestry cluster.

A remark on this clone: The antigen is not known.

Primers: 60 Vbeta forward and 13 Jbeta reverse. Original processing notes: About 9.9 million shared chains were among some 80 million unique TCR beta chains counted in a later analysis. TCRdb keeps only in-frame clones here, not all; method: immunoSEQ multiplex PCR. For V, J and clone size, that table is used; D and trimming come from the DNA. The sample holds fewer than 200,000 clones; around 80% are singletons and the top ten take less than 1.6%. V gave up 4 bases and J gave up 2 bases, with 14 bases separating them. Germline V CDR1 and CDR2: MGHRA, YSYEKL. CDR3 length: 15 residues. Study-wide results and caveats: The dataset shows that most TCR sequences were rare, while some public TCRs occurred in many donors. TCR beta V segments were, for the most part, productive about 90% or about 30% of the time in an earlier analysis.

This sequence was found in a girl aged 10 to 17 in good health and CMV-seropositive. This sequence joins TRBV4-1 and TRBJ2-5; D may be TRBD2 (6 bases). Sequencing was done on a sample of PBMCs. The CDR3 nucleotides read TGCGCCAGCAGCCTGCACCGGGACTTACAAGAGACCCAGTACTTC. It codes for CASSLHRDLQETQYF.